This T cell receptor beta chain appears in the sequencing data of a study of T-cell memory formation after mild COVID-19. Germline V gene data show CDR1 as MNHEY and CDR2 as SMNVEV (reference sequence). Losses at the gene ends were 5 bases for V and 7 bases for J; bases not matched to a gene: 7. The CDR3 has 14 residues. Of note for this clonotype: Its antigen is unidentified.

Using constant-segment primers, 5'RACE produced TCR alpha and TCR beta cDNA libraries carrying sample barcodes and UMIs. TCRdb used MiXCR to reprocess the 5' RACE reads, holding one entry per CDR3 protein. Of 470,000 or so distinct CDR3 sequences listed, roughly 18% are singletons. Study conclusions and caveats: Contracting clones from day 15 to 85 had balanced CD4/CD8; later expanders favoured CD4+.

The receptor was isolated from a man aged 18-30 years who had mild COVID-19 (a few samples of this study predate the infection). Cell type and time point are not known. The chain has TRBV27 and TRBJ1-1, with 10 positions matching TRBD1. Material: PBMCs or a T cell subset sorted from them (not recorded which). As DNA, the CDR3 is TGTGCCAGCAGTCCCCACGACAGGGGGCATGAAGCTTTCTTT. Its translation: CASSPHDRGHEAFF.